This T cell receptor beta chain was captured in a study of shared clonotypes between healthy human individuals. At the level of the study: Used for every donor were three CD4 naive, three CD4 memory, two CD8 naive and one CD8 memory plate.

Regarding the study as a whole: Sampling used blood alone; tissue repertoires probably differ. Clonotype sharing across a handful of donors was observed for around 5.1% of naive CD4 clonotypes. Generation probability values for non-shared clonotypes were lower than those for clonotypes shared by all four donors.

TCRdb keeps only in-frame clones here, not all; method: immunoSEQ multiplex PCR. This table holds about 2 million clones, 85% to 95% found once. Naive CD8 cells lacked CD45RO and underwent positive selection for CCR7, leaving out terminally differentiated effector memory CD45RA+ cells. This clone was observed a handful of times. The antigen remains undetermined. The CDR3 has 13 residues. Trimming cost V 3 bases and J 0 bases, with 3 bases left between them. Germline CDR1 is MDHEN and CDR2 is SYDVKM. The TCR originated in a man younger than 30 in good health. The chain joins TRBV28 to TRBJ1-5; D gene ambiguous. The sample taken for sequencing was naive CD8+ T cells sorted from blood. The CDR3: CASSFYSNQPQHF. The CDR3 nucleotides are TGTGCCAGCAGTTTTTATAGCAATCAGCCCCAGCATTTT.